Each of the 7 T cell receptor beta chains below was sequenced from the same sample in a study of cytomegalovirus exposure and HLA in healthy donors. The primer mix had 60 Vbeta and 13 Jbeta primers. Assay used: immunoSEQ multiplex PCR; TCRdb lists only in-frame clones, some missing. The sample carries 100,000 or so clones, 60% to 75% recorded once. The sample was PBMCs. These TCRs come from a man aged 35 to 55 in good health and CMV-seropositive.

This clone has a single count. The chain recombines TRBV7-6 with TRBJ1-5; D might be TRBD1 (6 bases). V was pared by 0 bases and J by 7 bases, with 7 bases between. The CDR3 spans 13 residues. Germline assignment: CDR1 SGHVS and CDR2 FNYEAQ. CDR3 sequence (DNA): TGTGCCAGCAGCTTAGCACAGGGCCAGCCCCAGCATTTT. Protein product: CASSLAQGQPQHF.

The chain uses TRBV9 and TRBJ1-3; D is undetermined. CDR1 is SGDLS, CDR2 YYNGEE, per germline. Trimming pared 3 bases from V and 0 bases from J, leaving 7 bases between. This CDR3 spans 14 amino acids. The CDR3: CASSGGASGNTIYF. The CDR3, as DNA: TGTGCCAGCAGCGGAGGTGCCTCTGGAAACACCATATATTTT.

Concerning this clone: Germline is not matched at one junction end, which may reflect a read error. The chain is built from TRBV18 and TRBJ2-1; 9 nucleotides align to TRBD2. The CDR3 runs to 16 residues. CDR1 and CDR2 from the germline V gene are KGHSH and LQKENI. CDR3 sequence reads: CASLPGQGLASNEQFF. The CDR3 DNA reads TGTGCCAGCTTACCAGGTCAAGGACTAGCGTCGAATGAGCAGTTCTTC.

The gene calls are TRBV2 and TRBJ1-2; no clear D. Germline assignment: CDR1 SNHLY and CDR2 FYNNEI. V shed 5 bases and J shed 0 bases, with 13 bases lying between them. This CDR3 has 15 residues. CDR3 residues: CASSTPPEANYGYTF. In DNA form, the CDR3 reads TGTGCCAGCAGTACACCACCAGAGGCTAACTATGGCTACACCTTC.

The genes are TRBV7-8 and TRBJ2-1; 9 bases map to TRBD2. The J segment lost 7 bases and the V segment lost 5 bases, leaving 9 bases of the junction unmatched. CDR3 size: 15 residues. Germline CDR1 is SGHVS and CDR2 is FQNEAQ. CDR3 region: CASSLSGSNPNEQFF. DNA of the CDR3: TGTGCCAGCAGCCTTAGCGGGAGTAATCCGAATGAGCAGTTCTTC. Full variable domain (missing parts from reference TRBV7-8 and TRBJ2-1): GAGVSQSPRYKVAKRGQDVALRCDPISGHVSLFWYQQALGQGPEFLTYFQNEAQLDKSGLPSDRFFAERPEGSVSTLKIQRTQQEDSAVYLCASSLSGSNPNEQFFGPGTRLTVL.

This clone was seen just once. This chain links TRBV7-9 with TRBJ2-6; 9 nucleotides match TRBD1. Germline CDR1 is SEHNR and CDR2 is FQNEAQ (reference sequence). V trimming: 9 bases; J trimming: 0 bases; junction bases outside the gene matches: 9. This CDR3 comprises 17 residues. CDR3 coding DNA: TGTGCCAGTCTCGAGGGACAGGGTTCCTCTGGGGCCAACGTCCTGACTTTC. Encoded protein: CASLEGQGSSGANVLTF.

The CDR3 sequence: CATSRQGMNTEAFF. DNA for the CDR3: TGTGCCACATCAAGACAGGGAATGAACACTGAAGCTTTCTTT. The chain uses TRBV19 and TRBJ1-1; 7 bases map to TRBD1. V was pared by 10 bases and J by 0 bases, with 8 bases of the junction left unmatched. The CDR3 sequence is 14 residues long. Germline V gives CDR1 LNHDA, CDR2 SQIVND (reference sequence). Full variable domain (missing parts from reference TRBV19 and TRBJ1-1): DGGITQSPKYLFRKEGQNVTLSCEQNLNHDAMYWYRQDPGQGLRLIYYSQIVNDFQKGDIAEGYSVSREKKESFPLTVTSAQKNPTAFYLCATSRQGMNTEAFFGQGTRLTVV.